The rows below give T cell receptor beta chains drawn from one sample of a study of T cell repertoires in cytomegalovirus infection. These receptors lack a known antigen. Each CDR3 protein gets one entry after TCRdb re-called the reads with MiXCR. The table has around 300,000 distinct CDR3 sequences, less than 25% seen once. Sequences were derived from cultured PBMCs, sampled from culture after CMV antigen stimulation. Receptors were obtained from a human donor in good health (CMV status not recorded). Some clones in this sample may be carry-over from other donors' samples. Each CDR3 is given with its conserved first and last residue. The D gene is left open where the match is weak. Only some rows state a clone size, as once, few, many or a class for expanded clones.

v_call,cdr3_length,d_call,j_call,clone_size,cdr3_aa,cdr3_nt
TRBV7-2,16,TRBD2,TRBJ2-3,many,CASSLNSGRPADTQYF,TGTGCCAGCAGCTTAAACAGCGGGAGACCAGCAGATACGCAGTATTTT
TRBV7-2,14,.,TRBJ1-3,.,CASSSTWSGSTIYF,TGTGCCAGCAGCTCCACTTGGTCCGGGTCCACCATATATTTT
TRBV5-6,16,.,TRBJ2-1,.,CASRRLRGPLYNEQFF,TGTGCCAGCAGGCGACTCCGAGGCCCCCTATACAATGAGCAGTTCTTC
TRBV7-3,17,TRBD1,TRBJ1-1,.,CASSTLPGTGTNTEAFF,TGTGCCAGCAGCACCCTTCCCGGGACAGGGACAAACACTGAAGCTTTCTTT
TRBV20-1,15,.,TRBJ1-1,.,CSARDYARVNTEAFF,TGCAGTGCTAGAGATTATGCGAGGGTTAACACTGAAGCTTTCTTT
TRBV12-3/TRBV12-4,17,TRBD2,TRBJ2-2,.,CASSSGLAGVRAGELFF,TGTGCCAGCAGCTCCGGACTAGCGGGAGTAAGAGCCGGGGAGCTGTTTTTT
TRBV19,13,TRBD2,TRBJ2-5,few,CASRVAGQETQYF,TGTGCCAGTAGGGTAGCGGGACAAGAGACCCAGTACTTC
TRBV7-8,15,TRBD1,TRBJ1-1,many,CASSSQGPPNTEAFF,TGTGCCAGCAGCTCACAGGGGCCCCCGAACACTGAAGCTTTCTTT
TRBV5-4,18,.,TRBJ2-1,.,CASRSFSSYGSRENEQFF,TGTGCCAGCCGATCTTTTTCCTCCTATGGCTCGAGGGAGAATGAGCAGTTCTTC
TRBV7-9,16,TRBD1,TRBJ2-1,.,CASSIIGTGDSREQFF,TGTGCCAGCAGCATAATCGGGACAGGGGACTCCCGTGAGCAGTTCTTC
TRBV15,11,.,TRBJ2-1,few,CATKASGLTFF,TGTGCCACCAAGGCCTCGGGACTCACGTTCTTC
TRBV11-2,15,TRBD2,TRBJ2-3,.,CASSLRSSGSATQYF,TGTGCCAGCAGCTTACGTTCTAGCGGGAGTGCTACGCAGTATTTT
TRBV6-2/TRBV6-3,14,.,TRBJ2-7,.,CASSPLYRTDEQYF,TGTGCCAGCAGCCCCCTCTACAGGACTGACGAGCAGTACTTC
TRBV5-4,11,.,TRBJ1-6,.,CASSFGGDLHF,TGTGCCAGCAGCTTCGGCGGGGACCTCCACTTT
TRBV6-2/TRBV6-3,16,TRBD1,TRBJ2-1,.,CASSYIGGPGYNEQFF,TGTGCCAGCAGTTACATAGGGGGCCCAGGATACAATGAGCAGTTCTTC
TRBV12-3/TRBV12-4,18,TRBD2,TRBJ2-5,few,CASTQTGLAGVGRETQYF,TGTGCCAGCACCCAAACAGGACTAGCGGGAGTAGGTCGAGAGACCCAGTACTTC
TRBV4-1,13,.,TRBJ2-7,few,CASSQKQTYEQYF,TGCGCCAGCAGCCAAAAACAGACCTACGAGCAGTACTTC
TRBV6-5,11,TRBD1,TRBJ2-3,.,CASRQGNTQYF,TGTGCCAGCCGACAGGGAAATACGCAGTATTTT
TRBV7-2,15,TRBD2,TRBJ2-5,many,CASGLAGGPRETQYF,TGTGCCAGCGGATTAGCGGGAGGGCCGAGGGAGACCCAGTACTTC
TRBV20-1,14,TRBD1,TRBJ1-1,.,CSARRGQLNTEALF,TGCAGTGCTAGGAGGGGACAGCTGAACACTGAAGCTCTCTTT
TRBV7-8,14,.,TRBJ2-3,many,CASSLLQVPNTQYF,TGTGCCAGCAGCTTACTGCAGGTCCCCAATACGCAGTATTTT
TRBV11-2,16,TRBD2,TRBJ2-3,many,CASSSGTSGSTDTQYF,TGTGCCAGCAGCTCCGGGACTAGCGGGAGTACAGATACGCAGTATTTT
TRBV20-1,12,.,TRBJ1-4,few,CSASHLHEKLFF,TGCAGTGCTAGTCACCTTCATGAAAAACTGTTTTTT
TRBV4-1,12,.,TRBJ2-1,.,CASSQRGNEQFF,TGCGCCAGCAGCCAGAGAGGCAATGAGCAGTTCTTC
TRBV18,14,.,TRBJ1-1,few,CASSPGTMNTEAFF,TGTGCCAGCTCCCCCGGGACAATGAACACTGAAGCTTTCTTT
TRBV24-1,14,.,TRBJ2-1,few,CATSETSSRNEQFF,TGTGCCACCAGTGAAACCTCGTCCCGAAATGAGCAGTTCTTC
TRBV7-2,16,.,TRBJ2-3,many,CASSFFTSRATDTQYF,TGTGCCAGCAGCTTTTTCACTAGCAGAGCCACAGATACGCAGTATTTT
TRBV7-8,17,.,TRBJ1-5,.,CASSFFGRGRNDQPQHF,TGTGCCAGCAGCTTCTTTGGACGGGGGCGGAATGATCAGCCCCAGCATTTT
TRBV18,18,.,TRBJ1-3,many,CASSPIRASTISGNTIYF,TGTGCCAGCTCACCCATTCGAGCGTCCACCATCTCTGGAAACACCATATATTTT
TRBV7-2,15,TRBD2,TRBJ2-7,.,CASSQGLAGIYEQYF,TGTGCCAGCAGCCAAGGACTAGCGGGAATATACGAGCAGTACTTC
TRBV7-9,16,.,TRBJ2-1,many,CASSFVTGTETNSQFF,TGTGCCAGCAGCTTTGTGACAGGGACTGAAACTAATTCGCAGTTCTTC
TRBV5-1,16,TRBD1,TRBJ2-1,.,CASSPTGGNVNNEQFF,TGCGCCAGCAGCCCAACAGGGGGCAACGTCAACAATGAGCAGTTCTTC
TRBV12-3/TRBV12-4,14,TRBD2,TRBJ2-1,many,CASSAGTSGNEQFF,TGTGCCAGCAGTGCCGGGACTAGCGGAAATGAGCAGTTCTTC
TRBV20-1,19,.,TRBJ1-6,.,CSARVGHRWVSSYNSPLHF,TGCAGTGCTAGAGTGGGACACCGTTGGGTGAGCTCCTATAATTCACCCCTCCACTTT
TRBV9,15,.,TRBJ2-1,.,CASSVGIRIHNEQFF,TGTGCCAGCAGCGTAGGGATTAGAATTCACAATGAGCAGTTCTTC
TRBV12-3/TRBV12-4,14,.,TRBJ1-1,few,CASSLSLANTEAFF,TGTGCCAGCAGCCTCAGCCTCGCCAACACTGAAGCTTTCTTT
TRBV12-3/TRBV12-4,15,.,TRBJ1-1,few,CASSRRGAVTPEAFF,TGTGCCAGCAGCCGTCGCGGGGCCGTGACGCCTGAAGCTTTCTTT
TRBV7-9,15,.,TRBJ2-3,few,CASSRRSGSTDTQYF,TGTGCCAGCAGCCGTCGGTCGGGTAGCACAGATACGCAGTATTTT
TRBV7-2,15,TRBD2,TRBJ2-2,few,CASSPGLAGQVELFF,TGTGCCAGCAGCCCGGGACTAGCGGGACAGGTGGAGCTGTTTTTT